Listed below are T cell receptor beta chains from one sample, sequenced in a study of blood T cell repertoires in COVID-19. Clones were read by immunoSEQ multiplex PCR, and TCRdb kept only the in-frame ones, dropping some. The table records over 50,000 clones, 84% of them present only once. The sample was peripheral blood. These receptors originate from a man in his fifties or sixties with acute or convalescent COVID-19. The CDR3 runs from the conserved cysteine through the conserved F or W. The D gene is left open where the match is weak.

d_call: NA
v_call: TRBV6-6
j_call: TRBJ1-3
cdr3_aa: CASGRGTGNTIYF
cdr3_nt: TGTGCCAGCGGGAGGGGGACTGGAAACACCATATATTTT

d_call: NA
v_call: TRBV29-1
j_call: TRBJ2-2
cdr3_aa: CSVDRFGTGELFF
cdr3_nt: TGCAGCGTAGACAGGTTCGGCACCGGGGAGCTGTTTTTT

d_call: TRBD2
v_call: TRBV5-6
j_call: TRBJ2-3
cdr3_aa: CASRIAGGRQDTQYF
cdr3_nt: TGTGCCAGCAGGATAGCGGGGGGGCGTCAAGATACGCAGTATTTT

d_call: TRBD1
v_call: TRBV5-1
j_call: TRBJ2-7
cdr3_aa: CASSPDRAYYEQYF
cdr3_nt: TGCGCCAGCAGCCCGGACAGGGCCTACTACGAGCAGTACTTC

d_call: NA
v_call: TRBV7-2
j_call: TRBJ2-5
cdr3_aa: CASSLETRAGETQYF
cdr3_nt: TGTGCCAGCAGCTTGGAGACCCGAGCAGGGGAGACCCAGTACTTC

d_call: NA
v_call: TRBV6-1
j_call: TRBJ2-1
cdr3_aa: CASSEAQARPFF
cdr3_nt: TGTGCCAGCAGTGAAGCACAGGCCAGGCCGTTCTTC

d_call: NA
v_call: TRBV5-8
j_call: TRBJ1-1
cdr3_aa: CASSLRGGTEAFF
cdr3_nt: TGTGCCAGCAGCTTGCGGGGGGGCACTGAAGCTTTCTTT

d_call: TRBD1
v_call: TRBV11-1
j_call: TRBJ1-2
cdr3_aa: CASSFRGGSGYTF
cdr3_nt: TGTGCCAGCAGCTTCAGAGGGGGCTCTGGCTACACCTTC

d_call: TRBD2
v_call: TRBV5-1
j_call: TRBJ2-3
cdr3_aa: CASSLDSGNQVTDTQYF
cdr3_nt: TGCGCCAGCAGCCTCGATAGCGGGAATCAGGTAACAGATACGCAGTATTTT

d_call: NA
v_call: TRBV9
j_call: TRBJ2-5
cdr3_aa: CASSSTGGTGETQYF
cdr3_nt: TGTGCCAGCAGCTCAACCGGCGGCACGGGGGAGACCCAGTACTTC

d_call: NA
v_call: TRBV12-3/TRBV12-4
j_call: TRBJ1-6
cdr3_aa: CASSWEVSPLHF
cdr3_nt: TGTGCCAGCAGTTGGGAGGTCTCACCCCTCCACTTT

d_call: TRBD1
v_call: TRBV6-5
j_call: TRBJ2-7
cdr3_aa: CASSPRDRVGEQYF
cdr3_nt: TGTGCCAGCAGTCCCCGGGACAGGGTAGGGGAGCAGTACTTC

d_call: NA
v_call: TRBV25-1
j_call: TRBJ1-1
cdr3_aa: CASRWGGTEAFF
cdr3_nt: TGTGCCAGCAGATGGGGGGGCACTGAAGCTTTCTTT

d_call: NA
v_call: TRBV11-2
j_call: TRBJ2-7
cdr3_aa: CASSPGVYEQYF
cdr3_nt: TGTGCCAGCAGCCCAGGGGTATACGAGCAGTACTTC

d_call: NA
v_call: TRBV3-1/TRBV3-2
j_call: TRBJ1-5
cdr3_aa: CASSQQGNQPQHF
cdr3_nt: TGTGCCAGCAGCCAACAGGGTAATCAGCCCCAGCATTTT

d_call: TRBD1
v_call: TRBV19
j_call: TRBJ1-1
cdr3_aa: CASSTGQGHTEAFF
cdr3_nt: TGTGCCAGTAGTACGGGACAGGGCCACACTGAAGCTTTCTTT